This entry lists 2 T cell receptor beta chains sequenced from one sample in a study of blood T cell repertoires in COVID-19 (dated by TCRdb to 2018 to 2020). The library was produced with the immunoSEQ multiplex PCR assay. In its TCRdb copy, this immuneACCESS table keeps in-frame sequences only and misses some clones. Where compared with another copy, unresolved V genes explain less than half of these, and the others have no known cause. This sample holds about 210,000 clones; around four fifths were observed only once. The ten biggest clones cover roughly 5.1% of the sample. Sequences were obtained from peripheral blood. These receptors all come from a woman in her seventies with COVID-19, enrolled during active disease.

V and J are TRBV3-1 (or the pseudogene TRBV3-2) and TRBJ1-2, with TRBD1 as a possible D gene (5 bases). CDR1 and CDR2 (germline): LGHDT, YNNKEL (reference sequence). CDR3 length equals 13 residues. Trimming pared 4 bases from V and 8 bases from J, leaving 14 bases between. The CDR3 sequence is CASSREQASGYTF. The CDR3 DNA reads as TGTGCCAGCAGCCGGGAACAGGCGTCCGGCTACACCTTC.

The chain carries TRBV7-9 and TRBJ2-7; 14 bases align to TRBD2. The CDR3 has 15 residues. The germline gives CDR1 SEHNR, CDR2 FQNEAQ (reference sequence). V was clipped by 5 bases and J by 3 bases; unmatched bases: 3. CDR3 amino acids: CASSRTSGRIYEQYF. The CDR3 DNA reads TGTGCCAGCAGCCGGACTAGCGGGAGGATCTACGAGCAGTACTTC.